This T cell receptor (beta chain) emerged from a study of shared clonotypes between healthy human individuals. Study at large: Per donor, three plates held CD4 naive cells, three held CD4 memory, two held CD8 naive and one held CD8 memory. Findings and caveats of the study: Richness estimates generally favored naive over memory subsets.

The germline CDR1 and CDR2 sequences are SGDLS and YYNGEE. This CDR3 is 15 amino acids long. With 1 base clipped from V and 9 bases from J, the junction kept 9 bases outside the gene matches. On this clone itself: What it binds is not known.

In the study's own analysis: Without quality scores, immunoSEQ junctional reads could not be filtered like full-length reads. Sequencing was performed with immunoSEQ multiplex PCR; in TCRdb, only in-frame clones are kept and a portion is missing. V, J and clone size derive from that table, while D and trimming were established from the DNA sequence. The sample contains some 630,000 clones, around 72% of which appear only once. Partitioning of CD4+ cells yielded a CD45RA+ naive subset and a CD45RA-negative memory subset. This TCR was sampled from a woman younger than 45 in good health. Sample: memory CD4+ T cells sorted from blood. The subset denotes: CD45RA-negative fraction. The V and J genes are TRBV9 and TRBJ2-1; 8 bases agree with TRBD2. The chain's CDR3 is CASSVKAAGVVEQFF. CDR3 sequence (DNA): TGTGCCAGCAGCGTAAAGGCAGCGGGAGTGGTTGAGCAGTTCTTC.